This T cell receptor beta chain was captured in a study of T cell clones after liver transplantation. Sequencing was performed with immunoSEQ multiplex PCR; in TCRdb, only in-frame clones are kept and a portion is missing. The sample consists of tens of thousands of clones, 70% to 85% of them appearing once. Study results and caveats: Conclusions were preliminary, with small, heterogeneous patient groups.

Details on this clone: Its matching antigen is unknown.

Specimen: CD4+ T cells from blood, collected before liver transplant. This TCR came from a human donor who received a liver transplant.

CDR3 in amino acids: CASFERDLGGYTF. The CDR3, as DNA: TGTGCCAGCTTCGAACGGGACCTGGGTGGCTACACCTTC. The chain couples TRBV28 to TRBJ1-2, with D possibly being TRBD1 (5 bases). Germline V CDR1 and CDR2: MDHEN, SYDVKM. V lost 8 bases and J 7 bases, leaving 17 bases between the germline ends. This CDR3 has 13 residues.